This T cell receptor (beta chain) originates from a study of blood T cell repertoires in COVID-19. Study context: COVID-19 samples, acute and convalescent, were from the United States, Italy and Spain. Sample material is recorded as cDNA or gDNA derived from T cells, B-cell-depleted T cells, or PBMCs.

This clone was observed a single time. Only in-frame clones appear in the TCRdb table, and some are missing; sequencing was by immunoSEQ multiplex PCR. This sample has 150,000 to 200,000 clones; roughly 90% occur once, and the top ten carry around 1.5%. Germline CDR1 and CDR2: SGHTA and FQGNSA. The CDR3 has 15 residues. With 4 bases clipped from V and 2 bases from J, the junction kept 7 bases outside the gene matches. The material sequenced was peripheral blood. This clonotype originated in a woman aged 45-60 years with acute or convalescent COVID-19. The V call is TRBV7-2, the J call TRBJ1-2; 7 bases are shared with TRBD1. The CDR3 sequence is CASSSGQSLNYGYTF. Written as DNA, the CDR3 is TGTGCCAGCAGCTCGGGACAGTCTTTAAACTATGGCTACACCTTC.